Sequencing of this T cell receptor beta chain was carried out in a study of CD8 T cells in ankylosing spondylitis. The V gene's germline CDR1 is KGHSH and CDR2 LQKENI. Trimming took 4 bases from V and 2 from J, leaving 14 bases between them. The CDR3 sequence is 16 residues long. Library preparation for TCR beta used quantitative 5'-RACE with molecular barcodes. TCRdb itself ran the 5' RACE reads through MiXCR, one entry per CDR3 protein. The data contain approximately 140,000 distinct CDR3 sequences, 44% of them seen just once; the ten biggest clones take up around 15%. This chain links TRBV18 with TRBJ1-4; no firm D call. The clonotype originates from a male donor with ankylosing spondylitis. Sequencing used synovial fluid, either unsorted or a sorted T cell fraction (not recorded which). The CDR3 coding sequence is TGTGCCAGCTCACGACGATCTAGCCCTACTAATGAAAAACTGTTTTTT. This gives the protein CASSRRSSPTNEKLFF.